The source of this T cell receptor (beta chain) is a study of graft-versus-host responses after intestinal transplantation. Study context: Anti-thymocyte globulin induction was given to all recipients, followed by tacrolimus and steroids for 2 to 3 years. Whole-study findings and limits: Clonal ratios of graft-versus-host to host-versus-graft in allografts were high for patients exhibiting graft-donor T cell macrochimerism. GvH clones turned up in recipient marrow; some had shown up first in ileum or blood. An association linked early post-transplant HvG declines with peak circulating GvH clone levels.

The V and J ends lost 7 bases and 1 base, in that order; junction bases with no gene match: 5. Germline lookup yields CDR1 MNHNS and CDR2 SASEGT. This CDR3 comprises 14 residues. Here immunoSEQ multiplex PCR was the method, and the copy in TCRdb shows in-frame clones only, minus some. The sample lists several thousand clones; around 97% were seen once. As to this clone: The antigen is unknown.

The chain links TRBV6-1 to TRBJ2-7; 9 bases map to TRBD2. The specimen comprised PBMCs, sampled 23 days after intestinal transplant. The sequence was collected from a human patient who received an intestinal transplant, so some T cells may come from the graft donor. The CDR3 sequence: CASIGGGDSYEQYF. The CDR3 coding sequence is TGTGCCAGCATCGGCGGGGGGGATTCCTACGAGCAGTACTTC.